Following are 6 T cell receptor beta chains from one sample sequenced in a study of cytomegalovirus exposure and HLA in healthy donors. 60 Vbeta and 13 Jbeta primers were used in PCR. Sequenced by immunoSEQ multiplex PCR; TCRdb stores in-frame clones only, minus some. The table has 95,000 to 150,000 clones, around three quarters seen once; the top ten hold approximately 13%. Sequencing input: PBMCs. All receptors derive from an older woman in good health and CMV-seropositive.

This sequence joins TRBV6-1 and TRBJ2-2; 8 bases align to TRBD2. The CDR3 sequence is 15 residues long. The V gene's germline CDR1 is MNHNS and CDR2 SASEGT. The V segment lost 8 bases and the J segment 6 bases; nucleotides outside the gene matches: 11. DNA of the CDR3: TGTGCCAGCCGTCGTCTAGCGGGTAACGCCGGGGAGCTGTTTTTT. It translates to CASRRLAGNAGELFF.

V usage is TRBV4-1 and J usage is TRBJ2-1, with D uncertain. Germline V gene data show CDR1 as MGHRA and CDR2 as YSYEKL. V lost 2 bases to trimming and J lost 7 bases, with 12 bases between them. This CDR3 region has 14 residues. CDR3 bases: TGCGCCAGCAGCCAAACTATAGCCTGGAATGAGCAGTTCTTC. It encodes CASSQTIAWNEQFF.

V and J are TRBV23-1 and TRBJ2-3; 7 bases fit TRBD2. TRBV23-1 is marked as an open reading frame, function uncertain. This CDR3 spans 15 amino acids. Losses at the gene ends were 3 bases for V and 6 bases for J; bases not matched to a gene: 9. In DNA form, the CDR3 reads TGCGCCAGCAGTCATATCGGACTAGTAGCGGATACGCAGTATTTT. This sequence encodes CASSHIGLVADTQYF.

The chain employs TRBV9 and TRBJ1-1; 7 bases match TRBD1. The length of the CDR3 is 18 residues. With V trimmed by 1 base and J by 5 bases, 17 bases remained unmatched. Germline V CDR1 and CDR2: SGDLS, YYNGEE. The CDR3 coding sequence is TGTGCCAGCAGCGTACAGTCCGGCAGGGGGTCCGGGAGTACTGAAGCTTTCTTT. Amino acid sequence: CASSVQSGRGSGSTEAFF.

The chain links TRBV7-2 to TRBJ2-5; TRBD2 matches 10 bases. Germline V gene data show CDR1 as SGHTA and CDR2 as FQGNSA. J was trimmed by 4 bases and V by 1 base; bases with no gene match: 9. The CDR3 runs 17 residues. The CDR3, as DNA: TGTGCCAGCAGCTTAGGTCTGGGACTAGCGTCGGCAGAGACCCAGTACTTC. Translated: CASSLGLGLASAETQYF.

The gene calls are TRBV5-1 and TRBJ2-3; the match to TRBD1 covers 7 bases. The CDR3 has 14 amino acids. Germline V gene lookup returns CDR1 SGHRS and CDR2 YFSETQ. After removal of 4 bases from V and 4 bases from J, the junction contained 6 bases not matched to a gene. The CDR3 nucleotides read TGCGCCAGCAGCAAAGGACAGGCTCCAGATACGCAGTATTTT. This encodes CASSKGQAPDTQYF.